The present T cell receptor beta chain was sequenced within a study of shared clonotypes between healthy human individuals. To note about this clone: At one end, the junction sequence differs from germline, possibly due to a read error.

Some clones are missing from TCRdb's copy, which holds only in-frame ones; the method was immunoSEQ multiplex PCR. The table includes hundreds of thousands of clones, around 77% detected once. When samples were unsorted, roughly 100 million PBMCs were used for genomic DNA. Looked up from germline, CDR1 is SNHLY and CDR2 is FYNNEI. This CDR3 spans 15 amino acids. This chain uses TRBV2 with TRBJ2-6; TRBD1 or TRBD2 may be the D gene (5 bases each). The sequenced material came from PBMCs. The sequence was obtained from a woman aged 40 to 50 in good health. Some clones in this sample may be carry-over from other donors' samples. The CDR3 loop reads CASSWGSTGANVQTF. Here the CDR3 DNA reads TGTGCCAGCTCTTGGGGATCTACCGGGGCCAACGTCCAGACTTTC.